These 10 T cell receptor beta chains originate from one sample sequenced in a study of beta chain features in type 1 diabetes. Study-wide results and caveats: Type 1 diabetes patients had moderately but significantly shorter TCRB CDR3s in all four CD4+ subsets.

Every isolated RNA sample was fully reverse transcribed, so sequencing captured expressed TCRB transcripts. Clones were sequenced by immunoSEQ multiplex PCR, and TCRdb holds only the in-frame ones, with some missing. The sample records more than 150,000 clones, approximately 8.7% being singletons. These receptors have no identified antigens. The sequenced sample consisted of central memory CD4+ T cells from blood. The origin of the receptors is a woman aged 25-40 years with type 1 diabetes.

This clone was seen at least ten times. Other DNA sequences of this sample code for an identical CDR3. The genes are TRBV15 and TRBJ2-7; TRBD2 aligns across 8 bases. Germline V lookup: CDR1 LNHNV, CDR2 YYDKDF (reference sequence). Germline trimming cut 3 bases from V and 1 base from J; bases unmatched to any gene: 5. The CDR3 is 15 amino acids. The CDR3 sequence is CATSRESGGSYEQYF. CDR3 in DNA: TGTGCCACCAGCAGGGAAAGCGGGGGTTCCTACGAGCAGTACTTC.

This clone turned up a few times. The chain employs TRBV5-1 and TRBJ2-5; D gene uncertain. The V and J ends lost 1 base and 1 base respectively, with 11 bases between them. The CDR3 consists of 15 residues. Germline CDR1 SGHRS, CDR2 YFSETQ. The CDR3 region has the DNA TGCGCCAGCAGCTTGCTCTCCCAGTCCCAAGAGACCCAGTACTTC. Its translation: CASSLLSQSQETQYF.

The V call is TRBV5-4, the J call TRBJ2-2; 7 bases map to TRBD2. CDR1 is SGHNT, CDR2 YYREEE, per germline (reference sequence). The junction had 10 bases not matched to a gene; V was cut back by 3 bases and J by 5 bases. This CDR3 comprises 16 residues. The CDR3 protein is CASSSKPGLRTGELFF. For the CDR3, the DNA is TGTGCCAGCAGCTCCAAGCCGGGACTACGGACCGGGGAGCTGTTTTTT.

This clone was seen at least ten times. The genes are TRBV7-9 and TRBJ2-2; D perhaps matches TRBD1 (6 bases). Per the germline V gene, CDR1 is SEHNR and CDR2 is FQNEAQ (reference sequence). The V and J ends lost 5 bases and 0 bases respectively, with 10 bases between them. This CDR3 has 15 residues. The CDR3 nucleotides read TGTGCCAGCAGCAACAGGGCTACGAACACCGGGGAGCTGTTTTTT. This encodes CASSNRATNTGELFF.

The CDR3 DNA reads as TGCGCCAGCAGCTTGCCCCAGGAGAACACTGAAGCTTTCTTT. Residues: CASSLPQENTEAFF. The gene calls are TRBV5-1 and TRBJ1-1; no definite D call. The V and J ends lost 1 base and 1 base respectively, with 8 bases between them. Germline V CDR1 and CDR2: SGHRS, YFSETQ. The length of the CDR3 is 14 residues.

This chain joins TRBV11-3 and TRBJ2-7; D may be TRBD1 (6 bases). Between the trimmed V and J ends, which lost 5 bases and 1 base, there was a span of 9 bases. The CDR3 totals 13 residues. Germline CDR1 is SGHNT and CDR2 is YENEEA. The CDR3 loop reads CASSVGQSYEQYF. In nucleotides, the CDR3 is TGTGCCAGCAGCGTCGGACAGTCCTACGAGCAGTACTTC.

The chain is built from TRBV7-3 and TRBJ2-7; 7 bases fit TRBD2. Per germline, CDR1 SGHTA and CDR2 FQGTGA. With 2 bases clipped from V and 6 bases from J, the junction kept 4 bases outside the gene matches. The CDR3 loop spans 13 amino acids. The CDR3 spells CASSLWEGGEQYF. The CDR3 DNA follows: TGTGCCAGCAGCTTATGGGAGGGAGGCGAGCAGTACTTC.

In this sample, this clone turned up a few times. Other DNA sequences from this sample encode an identical CDR3 as well. The rearrangement joins TRBV28 to TRBJ2-1; TRBD1 is a possible D gene (6 bases). The germline V gene has CDR1 MDHEN and CDR2 SYDVKM. V was clipped by 5 bases and J by 4 bases, with 12 bases between them. This CDR3 is built from 14 residues. Here the CDR3 reads CASSLRGGYNEQFF. CDR3 nucleotide sequence: TGTGCCAGCAGTCTTCGAGGGGGATACAATGAGCAGTTCTTC. The variable domain in full, completed from reference TRBV28 and TRBJ2-1, reads DVKVTQSSRYLVKRTGEKVFLECVQDMDHENMFWYRQDPGLGLRLIYFSYDVKMKEKGDIPEGYSVSREKKERFSLILESASTNQTSMYLCASSLRGGYNEQFFGPGTRLTVL.

The chain combines TRBV11-1 with TRBJ1-1; possible D gene TRBD1, 5 bases. Trimming left V 4 bases short and J 7 bases short, with 10 bases between. The CDR3 extends over 12 amino acids. Germline values: CDR1 SGHAT, CDR2 FQDESV (reference sequence). CDR3 in amino acids: CASSWGGVEAFF. In DNA form, the CDR3 reads TGTGCCAGCAGCTGGGGGGGAGTTGAAGCTTTCTTT.

The sample holds a few counts of this clone. V is TRBV28 and J is TRBJ2-3; D remains unclear. This CDR3 is built from 12 residues. Trimming cost V 3 bases and J 4 bases, with 5 bases left between them. Germline CDR1 and CDR2: MDHEN and SYDVKM. DNA for the CDR3: TGTGCCAGCAGTTTTTTCGCAGATACGCAGTATTTT. As protein: CASSFFADTQYF. Full variable domain (missing parts from reference TRBV28 and TRBJ2-3): DVKVTQSSRYLVKRTGEKVFLECVQDMDHENMFWYRQDPGLGLRLIYFSYDVKMKEKGDIPEGYSVSREKKERFSLILESASTNQTSMYLCASSFFADTQYFGPGTRLTVL.